Below, one T cell receptor beta chain is given with its context. No antigen is known for it. Via 5' RACE with UMI labels, TRB cDNA libraries were prepared. TCRdb re-called the 5' RACE reads and shows each CDR3 protein once, DNA omitted. This sample lists 84,000 or so distinct CDR3 sequences; its ten largest clones have 0.62%. This sample is part of a study of CXCR3-negative and CXCR3-positive naive CD8 T cells. Study-wide points: Naive CXCR3-positive cells had TRB CDR3s more hydrophobic than those of CXCR3-negative naive cells.

This CDR3 has 14 residues. Sequences were obtained from naive CXCR3+ CD8+ T cells from blood. Subset reported: CD45RO-CCR7+CD27+CD95- naive CD8+ T cells expressing CXCR3 (TNR3+). The V call is TRBV12-3 or TRBV12-4, the J call TRBJ1-5; TCRdb picks TRBD1, but there is no DNA to check that call. The sequence was collected from a human donor in good health. Some clones in this sample may be carry-over from other donors' samples. This CDR3 is CASSEGGMTRPQHF.